Each of the 10 T cell receptor beta chains below was sequenced from the same sample in a study of glioma-infiltrating T cells after dendritic cell vaccination. The repertoire was sequenced with immunoSEQ multiplex PCR; TCRdb's copy has only in-frame clones and lacks some. The repertoire holds about 65,000 clones, with about 89% as singletons. Described time point: after dendritic cell vaccination, including at tumor progression/relapse. The sample in question was blood, obtained after dendritic cell vaccination. The source is a human donor with glioblastoma.

V is TRBV6-4 and J is TRBJ2-3; the D gene is possibly TRBD2 (6 bases). V gave up 0 bases and J gave up 5 bases, with 12 bases separating them. CDR1 and CDR2 (germline): MRHNA, SNTAGT. This CDR3 has 15 amino acids. The CDR3 coding sequence is TGTGCCAGCAGTGACTCGAACGGGGGAATAGATACGCAGTATTTT. Its protein product is CASSDSNGGIDTQYF.

The chain has TRBV4-2 and TRBJ2-7; TRBD2 matches at 7 bases. Germline values: CDR1 LGHNA, CDR2 YNFKEQ. J was trimmed by 4 bases and V by 0 bases; bases with no gene match: 9. The length of the CDR3 is 16 residues. Written as DNA, the CDR3 is TGTGCCAGCAGCCAAGATCTATCGGGGGGTCTTTACGAGCAGTACTTC. It yields the protein CASSQDLSGGLYEQYF.

The V and J genes are TRBV7-2 and TRBJ2-1, with 9 bases lining up with TRBD2. Trimming at V came to 5 bases and at J to 4 bases, leaving 6 bases not matched to a gene. The CDR3 covers 15 residues. The germline V gene has CDR1 SGHTA and CDR2 FQGNSA. The CDR3 loop reads CASSLPSGEYNEQFF. In nucleotides, the CDR3 is TGTGCCAGCAGCCTACCTAGCGGGGAGTACAATGAGCAGTTCTTC.

The chain is built from TRBV7-9 and TRBJ1-1; 7 bases match TRBD1. Germline CDR1 reads SEHNR; CDR2 reads FQNEAQ (reference sequence). Losses at the gene ends were 0 bases for V and 4 bases for J; bases not matched to a gene: 5. CDR3 size: 15 residues. CDR3 sequence (DNA): TGTGCCAGCAGCTTAGCTCCAGGGGGGATCACTGAAGCTTTCTTT. It is translated as CASSLAPGGITEAFF.

This clone was recorded once. The genes are TRBV19 and TRBJ1-1, with TRBD1 identical over 9 bases. Germline CDR1 LNHDA, CDR2 SQIVND (reference sequence). This CDR3 contains 18 residues. The V segment lost 5 bases and the J segment 7 bases; nucleotides outside the gene matches: 20. CDR3 sequence: CASSRDSGTGWEIREAFF. The CDR3 DNA is TGTGCCAGTAGTCGCGACTCCGGGACAGGGTGGGAAATTCGTGAAGCTTTCTTT.

The chain uses TRBV11-3 and TRBJ2-3; 8 nucleotides line up with TRBD2. Looked up from germline, CDR1 is SGHNT and CDR2 is YENEEA. The V gene end was trimmed by 2 bases and the J gene end by 5 bases; junction bases not matched to a gene: 9. The CDR3 sequence is 16 residues long. CDR3 DNA: TGTGCCAGCAGCTTAAGATTGGCGGGAGGTGTAGATACGCAGTATTTT. Its protein product is CASSLRLAGGVDTQYF.

The chain joins TRBV2 to TRBJ1-1, with D maybe TRBD1 (5 bases). The CDR3 runs to 12 residues. The ends were cut back, 6 bases at V and 1 base at J, with 6 bases in the middle. CDR1 SNHLY and CDR2 FYNNEI come from the germline V gene. CDR3 sequence: CASSRENTEAFF. The CDR3, as DNA: TGTGCCAGCAGCAGGGAGAACACTGAAGCTTTCTTT.

This clone was counted once. This sequence joins TRBV11-1 and TRBJ2-3; maybe TRBD2 (6 bases). This CDR3 has 18 residues. Germline values: CDR1 SGHAT, CDR2 FQDESV (reference sequence). V shed 4 bases and J shed 1 base, with 21 bases lying between them. The DNA for the CDR3 is TGTGCCAGCAGCTCAGGGTTATCGGGAGCCCGAGGCACAGATACGCAGTATTTT. Translation: CASSSGLSGARGTDTQYF.

This sequence joins TRBV9 and TRBJ2-3; D remains ambiguous. Germline lookup yields CDR1 SGDLS and CDR2 YYNGEE. V lost 2 bases, J lost 1 base, and 8 bases lay in between. The CDR3 extends over 14 amino acids. The CDR3: CASSVTQGTDTQYF. As DNA, the CDR3 is TGTGCCAGCAGCGTCACTCAGGGCACAGATACGCAGTATTTT.

The CDR3 spells CASSMLTGENTF. As DNA, the CDR3 is TGTGCCAGTAGTATGTTGACAGGGGAAAACACCTTC. The rearrangement uses TRBV19 and TRBJ1-2, with 8 positions matching TRBD1. The CDR3 extends over 12 amino acids. Unmatched junction bases numbered 6, after V lost 3 bases and J lost 12 bases. Germline V lookup: CDR1 LNHDA, CDR2 SQIVND (reference sequence).